This T cell receptor (beta chain) was retrieved from a study of technical replicates of blood from a few donors. CDR1 is SEHNR, CDR2 FQNEAQ, per germline (reference sequence). The CDR3 is made up of 13 amino acids. Repertoires were generated with immunoSEQ multiplex PCR, while TCRdb's copy carries only in-frame clones and drops some. The sample consists of some 80,000 clones, approximately 92% of them appearing once. On this clone itself: The junction does not match germline at one end; this may be a read error.

The sequence was obtained from a human donor in good health. The rearrangement uses TRBV7-9 and TRBJ2-1; 11 nucleotides agree with TRBD2. The sample was T cells isolated from PBMCs. DNA of the CDR3: TGTGCCAGCACCTTAGCGGGAGGGCTTGAGCAGTTCTTC. Protein: CASTLAGGLEQFF.